This TCR beta chain appears in the sequencing data of a study of OX40 agonist ivuxolimab in advanced cancers. V dropped 7 bases and J dropped 10 bases, with 11 bases sitting between them. The CDR3 has 12 residues. Germline CDR1 reads WSHSY; CDR2 reads SAAADI. The table lists this clone with a few counts. Clones were read by immunoSEQ multiplex PCR, and TCRdb kept only the in-frame ones, dropping some. The sample lists around 67,000 clones, 80% seen once, with about 8.2% in the top ten. V and J are TRBV10-2 and TRBJ1-6; TRBD1 might be the D (6 bases). Sequenced material: CD4+ or CD8+ T cells sorted from blood, taken in a trial of the OX40 agonist ivuxolimab. The receptor comes from an adult with an advanced solid tumor such as melanoma, head and neck, liver or kidney cancer. The CDR3 region is CASMNRESPLHF. The CDR3, as DNA: TGCGCCAGCATGAACAGGGAATCACCCCTCCACTTT.